This T cell receptor beta chain was captured by sequencing in a study of blood T cell repertoires in COVID-19. Measured with immunoSEQ multiplex PCR; TCRdb has only the in-frame clones, and not every one. The sample holds under 250,000 clones, roughly 82% seen once. V shed 2 bases and J shed 3 bases, with 12 bases lying between them. Germline loops: CDR1 SGHRS, CDR2 YFSETQ. CDR3 length equals 14 residues. The receptor was derived from a human donor in a cohort sampled during active COVID-19. The chain carries TRBV5-1 and TRBJ2-7; a weak D match, TRBD2 (5 bases). What was sequenced was peripheral blood. CDR3 bases: TGCGCCAGCAGCTTACTAGTGGGCGGCTACGAGCAGTACTTC. It specifies CASSLLVGGYEQYF.